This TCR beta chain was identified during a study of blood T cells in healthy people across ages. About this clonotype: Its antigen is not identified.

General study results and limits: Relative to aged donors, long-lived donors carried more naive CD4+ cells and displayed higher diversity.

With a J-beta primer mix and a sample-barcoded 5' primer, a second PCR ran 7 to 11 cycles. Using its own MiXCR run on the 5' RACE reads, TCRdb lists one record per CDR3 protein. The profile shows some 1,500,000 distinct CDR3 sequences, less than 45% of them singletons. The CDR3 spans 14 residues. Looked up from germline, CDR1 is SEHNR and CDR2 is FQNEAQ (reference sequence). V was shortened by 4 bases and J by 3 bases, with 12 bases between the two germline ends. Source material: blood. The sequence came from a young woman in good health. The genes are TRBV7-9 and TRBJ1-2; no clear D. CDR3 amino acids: CASSSTVVYYGYTF. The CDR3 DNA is TGTGCCAGCAGCTCAACGGTCGTCTACTATGGCTACACCTTC.